Detailed here is one T cell receptor (beta chain). This entry comes from a study of blood T cell repertoires in COVID-19. Generated by immunoSEQ multiplex PCR, the TCRdb table keeps only in-frame clones and is missing some. The repertoire holds fewer than 35,000 clones, with about 91% as singletons. Trimming removed 0 bases at V and 0 bases at J, with 11 bases between. The CDR3 has 17 amino acids. Germline CDR1 and CDR2: LGHNA and YNFKEQ. Sequencing was performed on peripheral blood. J is TRBJ2-2 and V is TRBV4-2; tentatively, D is TRBD2 (5 bases). The receptor was isolated from an elderly man with acute or convalescent COVID-19. CDR3 region: CASSQDSLAANTGELFF. CDR3 DNA: TGTGCCAGCAGCCAAGATTCCCTAGCCGCGAACACCGGGGAGCTGTTTTTT.